The 2 T cell receptor beta chains presented below share a single source sample, sequenced in a study of blood T cell repertoires in COVID-19. Here immunoSEQ multiplex PCR was the method, and the copy in TCRdb shows in-frame clones only, minus some. Of approximately 490,000 clones in the sample, 70% to 90% were seen once. Sequences were obtained from PBMCs or T cells enriched from blood (not recorded which). The receptor set was obtained from a woman aged 60-70 years who had recovered from COVID-19.

The chain recombines TRBV28 with TRBJ2-4; maybe TRBD1 (6 bases). CDR3 length equals 15 residues. CDR1 MDHEN and CDR2 SYDVKM come from the germline V gene. Trimming took 6 bases from V and 7 from J, leaving 19 bases between them. CDR3 sequence reads: CASRTPGDGLNIQYF. The CDR3 nucleotides read TGTGCCAGCAGAACACCAGGGGACGGCTTGAACATTCAGTACTTC.

J is TRBJ1-5 and V is TRBV19, with 8 bases aligning to TRBD1. Trimming removed 5 bases from V and 0 bases from J; junction bases left unmatched: 9. Germline-derived CDR1 and CDR2 are LNHDA and SQIVND (reference sequence). The CDR3 is 17 residues long. CDR3 region: CASSPGQGANSNQPQHF. CDR3 bases: TGTGCCAGTAGTCCAGGGCAGGGGGCAAATAGCAATCAGCCCCAGCATTTT. Supplemented by reference TRBV19 and TRBJ1-5, the full variable domain reads DGGITQSPKYLFRKEGQNVTLSCEQNLNHDAMYWYRQDPGQGLRLIYYSQIVNDFQKGDIAEGYSVSREKKESFPLTVTSAQKNPTAFYLCASSPGQGANSNQPQHFGDGTRLSIL.